This T cell receptor (beta chain) is from a study of blood T cell repertoires in COVID-19. In the original analysis: Amplification of reference gene primers provided the estimated nucleated cell counts. The table came from immunoSEQ multiplex PCR; TCRdb's copy has only in-frame clones and leaves some out. V and J calls and clone size are those listed in that table; D and trimming were worked out from the DNA. This sample has 200,000 to 250,000 clones, with roughly four fifths found just once. Trimming stripped 1 base from V and 4 bases from J, with 13 bases between. The CDR3 covers 15 residues. The germline V gene encodes CDR1 MGHRA and CDR2 YSYEKL.

The TCR sequence derives from a woman aged 50 to 65 with active or convalescent COVID-19. Sequenced: peripheral blood. The rearrangement uses TRBV4-1 and TRBJ1-2, with D possibly being TRBD1 (6 bases). The CDR3 region is CASSQGAGETYGYTF. DNA for the CDR3: TGCGCCAGCAGCCAAGGGGCAGGGGAAACCTATGGCTACACCTTC.